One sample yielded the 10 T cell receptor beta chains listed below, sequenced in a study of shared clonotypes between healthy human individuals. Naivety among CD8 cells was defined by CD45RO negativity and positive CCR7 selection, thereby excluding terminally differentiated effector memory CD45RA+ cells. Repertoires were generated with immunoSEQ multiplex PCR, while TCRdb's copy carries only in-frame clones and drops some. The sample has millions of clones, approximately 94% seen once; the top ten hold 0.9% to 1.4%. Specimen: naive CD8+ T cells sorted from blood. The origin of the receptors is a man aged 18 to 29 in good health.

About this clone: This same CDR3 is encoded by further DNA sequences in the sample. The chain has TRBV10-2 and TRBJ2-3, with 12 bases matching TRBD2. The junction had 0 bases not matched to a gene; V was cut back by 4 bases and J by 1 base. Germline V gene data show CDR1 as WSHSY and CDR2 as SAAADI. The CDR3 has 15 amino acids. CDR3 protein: CASSGLAGGTDTQYF. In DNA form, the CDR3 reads TGCGCCAGCAGTGGACTAGCGGGGGGCACAGATACGCAGTATTTT.

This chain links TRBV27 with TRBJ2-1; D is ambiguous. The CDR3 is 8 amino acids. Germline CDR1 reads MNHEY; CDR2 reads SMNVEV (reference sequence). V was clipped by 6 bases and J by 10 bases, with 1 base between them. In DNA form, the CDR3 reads TGTGCCAGCAGGGAGCAGTTCTTC. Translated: CASREQFF.

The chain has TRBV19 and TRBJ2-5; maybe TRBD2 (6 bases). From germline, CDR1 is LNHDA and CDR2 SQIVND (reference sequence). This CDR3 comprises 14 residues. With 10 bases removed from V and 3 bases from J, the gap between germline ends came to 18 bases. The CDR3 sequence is CATASGGVEETQYF. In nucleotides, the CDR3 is TGTGCCACCGCTTCCGGGGGTGTAGAAGAGACCCAGTACTTC.

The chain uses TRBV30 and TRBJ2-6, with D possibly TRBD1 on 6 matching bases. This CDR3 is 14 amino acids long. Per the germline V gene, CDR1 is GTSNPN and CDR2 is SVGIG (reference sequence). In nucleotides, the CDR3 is TGTGCGGGCCCGGGACAAACTGGGGCCAACGTCCTGACTTTC. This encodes CAGPGQTGANVLTF.

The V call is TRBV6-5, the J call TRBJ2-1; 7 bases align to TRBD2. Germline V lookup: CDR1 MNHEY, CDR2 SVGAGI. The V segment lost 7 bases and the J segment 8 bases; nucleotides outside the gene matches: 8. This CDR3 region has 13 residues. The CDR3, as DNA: TGTGCCAGCATAGCTGCGGGAGTCCATGAGCAGTTCTTC. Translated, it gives CASIAAGVHEQFF.

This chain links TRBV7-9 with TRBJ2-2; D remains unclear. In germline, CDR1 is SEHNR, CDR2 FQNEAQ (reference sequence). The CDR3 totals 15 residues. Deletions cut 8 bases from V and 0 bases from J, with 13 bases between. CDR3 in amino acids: CASLDGLTNTGELFF. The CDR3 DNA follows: TGTGCCAGCCTAGATGGGCTTACGAACACCGGGGAGCTGTTTTTT.

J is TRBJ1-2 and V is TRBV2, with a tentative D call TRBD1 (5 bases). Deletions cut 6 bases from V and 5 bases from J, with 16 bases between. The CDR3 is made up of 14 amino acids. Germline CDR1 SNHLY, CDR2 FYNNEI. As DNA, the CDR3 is TGTGCCAGCAGCCCCGACGACAGATATTATGGCTACACCTTC. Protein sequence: CASSPDDRYYGYTF. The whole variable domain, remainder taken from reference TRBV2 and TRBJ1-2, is EPEVTQTPSHQVTQMGQEVILRCVPISNHLYFYWYRQILGQKVEFLVSFYNNEISEKSEIFDDQFSVERPDGSNFTLKIRSTKLEDSAMYFCASSPDDRYYGYTFGSGTRLTVV.

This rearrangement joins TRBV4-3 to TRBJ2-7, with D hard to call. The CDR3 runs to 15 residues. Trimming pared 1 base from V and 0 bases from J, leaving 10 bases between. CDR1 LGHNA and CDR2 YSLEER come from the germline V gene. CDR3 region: CASSQGYGLSYEQYF. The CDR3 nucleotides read TGCGCCAGCAGCCAAGGGTACGGTCTCTCCTACGAGCAGTACTTC.

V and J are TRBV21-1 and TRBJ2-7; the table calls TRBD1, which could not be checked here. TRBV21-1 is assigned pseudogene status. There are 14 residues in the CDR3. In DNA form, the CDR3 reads TGTGCCAGCAGCAACAGGGGCAGTTCGTACGAGCAGTACTTC. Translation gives CASSNRGSSYEQYF.

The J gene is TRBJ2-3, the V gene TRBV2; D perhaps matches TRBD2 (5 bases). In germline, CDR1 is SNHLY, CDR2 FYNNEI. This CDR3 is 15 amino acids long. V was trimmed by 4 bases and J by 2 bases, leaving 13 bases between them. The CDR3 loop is CASSVAYRDTDTQYF. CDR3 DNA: TGTGCCAGCAGTGTTGCTTACCGGGACACAGATACGCAGTATTTT.